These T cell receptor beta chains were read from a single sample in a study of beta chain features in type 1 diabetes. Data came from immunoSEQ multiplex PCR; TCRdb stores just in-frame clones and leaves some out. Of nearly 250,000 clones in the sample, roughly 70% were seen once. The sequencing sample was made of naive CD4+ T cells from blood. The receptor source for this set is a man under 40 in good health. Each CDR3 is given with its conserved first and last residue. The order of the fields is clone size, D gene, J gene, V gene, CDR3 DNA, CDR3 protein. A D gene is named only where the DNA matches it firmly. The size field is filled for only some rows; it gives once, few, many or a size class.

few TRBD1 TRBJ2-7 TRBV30 TGTGCCTGGAGTGTACGACAGGGGGGTAAGCAGTACTTC CAWSVRQGGKQYF
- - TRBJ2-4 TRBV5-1 TGCGCCAGCAGCTCTTCAGGGGATGCGGGAAACATTCAGTACTTC CASSSSGDAGNIQYF
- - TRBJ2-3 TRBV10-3 TGTGCCATCAGCCCGGTCACAGATACGCAGTATTTT CAISPVTDTQYF
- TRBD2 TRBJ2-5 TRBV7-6 TGTGCCAGCAGCCCCTTCGGGGGGTTACAAGAGACCCAGTACTTC CASSPFGGLQETQYF
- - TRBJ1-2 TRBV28 TGTGCCAGCAGTTTAACCCACGGCGGCTATGGCTACACCTTC CASSLTHGGYGYTF
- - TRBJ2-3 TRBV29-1 TGCAGCGTTGATTCCCCTGCAGGAGGCAACACAGATACGCAGTATTTT CSVDSPAGGNTDTQYF
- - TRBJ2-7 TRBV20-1 TGCAGTGTATTTGGGAACGAGCAGTACTTC CSVFGNEQYF
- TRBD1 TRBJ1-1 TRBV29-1 TGCAGCGGATCAGACAGGGCTGAAGCTTTCTTT CSGSDRAEAFF
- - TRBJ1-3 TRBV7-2 TGTGCCAGCAGCTCGACCACAGGGAGGGACACCATATATTTT CASSSTTGRDTIYF
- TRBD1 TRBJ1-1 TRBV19 TGTGCCAGTAGTACCAAGGGGGCGTACACTGAAGCTTTCTTT CASSTKGAYTEAFF
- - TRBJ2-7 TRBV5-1 TGCGCCAGCAGCTCTGGAACCGACAGAGACGAGCAGTACTTC CASSSGTDRDEQYF
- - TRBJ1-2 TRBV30 TGTGCCTGGAGTGTAAGACAGACGACTAACTATGGCTACACCTTC CAWSVRQTTNYGYTF
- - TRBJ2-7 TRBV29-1 TGCAGCGTTGGAGGGGACTCCTACGAGCAGTACTTC CSVGGDSYEQYF
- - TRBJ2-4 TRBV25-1 TGTGCCAGCATCCGGGGCCAAGGCATTCAGTACTTC CASIRGQGIQYF
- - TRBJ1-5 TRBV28 TGTGCCAGCAGTAGGACGGGTCAGCCCCAGCATTTT CASSRTGQPQHF
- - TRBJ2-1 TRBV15 TGTGCCACCACCTCGCGGAACCACAATGAGCAGTTCTTC CATTSRNHNEQFF
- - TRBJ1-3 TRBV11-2 TGTGCCAGCAGCCCGATTGGAAACACCATATATTTT CASSPIGNTIYF
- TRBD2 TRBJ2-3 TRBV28 TGTGCCAGCAGCGACAGAAGACTAGCGGGCGCCACAGATACGCAGTATTTT CASSDRRLAGATDTQYF
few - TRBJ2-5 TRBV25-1 TGTGCCAGCAGTGATCCAGGCAGGGAGACCCAGTACTTC CASSDPGRETQYF
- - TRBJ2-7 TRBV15 TGTGCCACCAGCCCTTCAGGGATCGAGCAGTACTTC CATSPSGIEQYF
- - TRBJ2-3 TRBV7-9 TGTGCCAGCAGTTCCGTGGCGGCGGATACGCAGTATTTT CASSSVAADTQYF
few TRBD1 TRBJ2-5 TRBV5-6 TGTGCCAGCAGCCAAGACAGGGGTATGGAGACCCAGTACTTC CASSQDRGMETQYF
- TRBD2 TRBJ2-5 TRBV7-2 TGTGCCAGCAGCTTGGGACTAGCGGGGGCCGCACAAGAGACCCAGTACTTC CASSLGLAGAAQETQYF
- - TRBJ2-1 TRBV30 TGTGCCTGGAGTGGAGGGGTTGAGCAGTTCTTC CAWSGGVEQFF
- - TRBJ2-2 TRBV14 TGTGCCAGCAGCCAGTATTCGGGGCTCACCGGGGAGCTGTTTTTT CASSQYSGLTGELFF
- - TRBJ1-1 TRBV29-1 TGCAGCGTTGCGAGTAAGTTTCTCACTGAAGCTTTCTTT CSVASKFLTEAFF
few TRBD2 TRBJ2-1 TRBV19 TGTGCCACCGATAAGGCTAGCGGGACCAATGAGCAGTTCTTC CATDKASGTNEQFF
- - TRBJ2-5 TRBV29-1 TGCAGCGTTGATATAAAGGGTGTGGAGACCCAGTACTTC CSVDIKGVETQYF
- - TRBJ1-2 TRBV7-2 TGTGCCAGCAGACTCTCGGGCATCAACTATGGCTACACCTTC CASRLSGINYGYTF
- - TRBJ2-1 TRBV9 TGTGCCAGCAGCTCGCGTAGTACCCCGGGACGGGACTACAATGAGCAGTTCTTC CASSSRSTPGRDYNEQFF
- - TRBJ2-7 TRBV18 TGTGCCAGCTCACCTCCCAGGCCTACGCGGGAGCAGTACTTC CASSPPRPTREQYF
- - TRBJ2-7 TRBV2 TGTGCCAGCAGTGAAACAGGGTTAAACTACGAGCAGTACTTC CASSETGLNYEQYF
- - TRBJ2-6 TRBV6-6 TGTGCCAGCAGGTACTGGGACGCCTCTGGGGCCAACGTCCTGACTTTC CASRYWDASGANVLTF
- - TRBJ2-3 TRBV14 TGTGCCAGCAGCCGGACAGATACGCAGTATTTT CASSRTDTQYF